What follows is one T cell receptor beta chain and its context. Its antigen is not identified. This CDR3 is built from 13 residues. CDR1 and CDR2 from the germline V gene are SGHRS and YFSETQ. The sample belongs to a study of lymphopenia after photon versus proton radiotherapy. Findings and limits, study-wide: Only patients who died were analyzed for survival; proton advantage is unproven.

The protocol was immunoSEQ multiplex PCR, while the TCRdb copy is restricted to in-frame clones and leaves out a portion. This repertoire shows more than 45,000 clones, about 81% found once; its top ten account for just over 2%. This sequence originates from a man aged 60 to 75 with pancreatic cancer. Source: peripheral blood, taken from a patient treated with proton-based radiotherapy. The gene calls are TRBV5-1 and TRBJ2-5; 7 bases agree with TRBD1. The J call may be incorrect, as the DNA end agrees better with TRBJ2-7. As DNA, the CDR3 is TGCGCCAGCAGGGCACAGGGGACCTACGAGCAGTACTTC. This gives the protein CASRAQGTYEQYF.